Sequencing of this TCR beta chain was carried out in a study of T cell responses to AZD1222 COVID-19 vaccine. Study outcomes and limitations: After two AZD1222 doses, spike-specific TCR breadth and depth rose versus day 0. AZD1222 recipients seropositive at baseline numbered only five to seven. Samples come after the peak T cell response, not at day 14.

Sequencing used immunoSEQ multiplex PCR; TCRdb keeps in-frame clones, though not all of them. The data hold over 150,000 clones, with 90% to 95% observed a single time. This CDR3 spans 15 amino acids. Germline V gives CDR1 SNHLY, CDR2 FYNNEI. Unmatched junction bases numbered 10, after V lost 7 bases and J lost 4 bases. The sample holds one count of this clone. Its antigen is still unknown. This specimen was peripheral blood, taken on day 0 of MenACWY control vaccination. The receptor's source is an adult in good health. The rearrangement uses TRBV2 and TRBJ2-4, with 7 bases fitting TRBD1. CDR3 in amino acids: CASILDRDPKNIQYF. DNA of the CDR3: TGTGCCAGCATCCTCGACAGGGACCCTAAAAACATTCAGTACTTC.